A single T cell receptor (beta chain) is shown here with its context. Its antigen is unidentified. The sample belongs to a study of memory CD4+ T cells and cytomegalovirus serostatus. Study-wide findings and caveats: A US-trained random forest predicted CMV serostatus with median AUC around 0.91. Suggested: most of the CMV-linked TCR signature lies in CD4+ memory cells.

Single viable CD3+CD4+CD8-CD45RO+ cells were sorted as the memory CD4+ T cells. After thawing, CD4+ T cells were positively selected. Original analysis: Out-of-frame sequences were removed, leaving 2 million to 2.5 million distinct TCRbeta sequences. Clones were sequenced by immunoSEQ multiplex PCR, and TCRdb holds only the in-frame ones, with some missing. The V and J calls and the clone size are those of that table, but D and trimming were determined from the DNA. The sample comprises around 62,000 clones, 60% to 85% of which are singletons, and approximately 4.5% rests with the top ten. This TCR was recovered from an adult in good health and CMV-seropositive. Sequenced input: memory CD4+ T cells from blood.

The CDR3 nucleotides read TGCGCCAGCAGCTCTACGGGGGGGGCAGCGACAGATACGCAGTATTTT. As protein: CASSSTGGAATDTQYF. The V gene is TRBV5-1, the J gene TRBJ2-3; 8 bases agree with TRBD2. The ends lost 3 bases at V and 3 bases at J; junction bases unmatched: 9. Germline V gene data show CDR1 as SGHRS and CDR2 as YFSETQ. The length of the CDR3 is 16 residues.